The rows below give T cell receptor beta chains drawn from one sample of a study of blood T cell repertoires in COVID-19. Generated by immunoSEQ multiplex PCR, the TCRdb table keeps only in-frame clones and is missing some. The data hold about 300,000 clones, with approximately 88% observed a single time. Material for sequencing was peripheral blood. These receptor sequences come from a woman aged 25 to 39 with COVID-19, enrolled during active disease. The CDR3 runs from the conserved cysteine through the conserved F or W. D genes are given only for firm matches. The size field is filled for only some rows; it gives once, few, many or a size class.

TRBV4-2,-,TRBJ1-2,-,CASSQGGHLGYTF,TGTGCCAGCAGCCAGGGTGGACACTTGGGCTACACCTTC
TRBV19,TRBD1,TRBJ1-5,-,CASRILEGGQLRSVIDQPQHF,TGTGCCAGTAGAATTCTAGAAGGGGGCCAACTACGGTCGGTGATAGATCAGCCCCAGCATTTT
TRBV5-1,TRBD1,TRBJ1-6,-,CASSPEGRGVNSPLHF,TGCGCCAGCAGCCCGGAAGGCAGGGGGGTTAATTCACCCCTCCACTTT
TRBV19,TRBD2,TRBJ2-1,-,CATTSGGINEQFF,TGTGCCACGACTAGCGGGGGGATCAATGAGCAGTTCTTC
TRBV5-4,-,TRBJ1-2,-,CASSPGWANYGYTF,TGTGCCAGCAGTCCAGGGTGGGCTAACTATGGCTACACCTTC
TRBV7-2,-,TRBJ1-6,-,CASSLVGRAGRNSPLHF,TGTGCCAGCAGCTTAGTCGGGCGGGCAGGGAGGAATTCACCCCTCCACTTT
TRBV4-3,TRBD1,TRBJ2-7,-,CASSHRQGDSYEQYF,TGCGCCAGCAGCCACAGACAGGGGGACTCCTACGAGCAGTACTTC
TRBV5-4,-,TRBJ1-2,-,CASSSGHGRQLYGYTF,TGTGCCAGCAGCTCTGGGCATGGAAGACAGCTCTATGGCTACACCTTC
TRBV5-4,-,TRBJ2-1,once,CASSSFERHQEFF,TGTGCCAGCAGCTCCTTTGAGAGGCACCAAGAGTTCTTC
TRBV6-2/TRBV6-3,-,TRBJ2-4,once,CASSYSGSNIQYF,TGTGCCAGCAGTTATTCGGGGTCAAACATTCAGTACTTC
TRBV6-2/TRBV6-3,-,TRBJ2-3,once,CASSRRGASTDTQYF,TGTGCCAGCAGCCGCAGGGGGGCATCCACAGATACGCAGTATTTT
TRBV5-6,-,TRBJ2-5,-,CASSLFPRAAWETQYF,TGTGCCAGCAGCTTGTTCCCGAGAGCTGCTTGGGAGACCCAGTACTTC
TRBV5-4,TRBD2,TRBJ2-1,-,CASSLIGAGGNEQFF,TGTGCCAGCAGCTTGATTGGGGCGGGGGGGAATGAGCAGTTCTTC